This TCR beta chain appears in the sequencing data of a study of CD8+ T cells in alopecia areata. Study-wide context: Tofacitinib administration to treated patients was oral, at 5 to 10 mg twice daily.

This clone was recorded a few times. Trimming shortened V by 1 base and J by 7 bases, and 17 bases separated the two germline ends. This CDR3 comprises 16 residues. Germline CDR1 SGHTA, CDR2 FQGNSA. Reverse transcribed after extraction, RNA yielded cDNA as the sequencing template. Measured with immunoSEQ multiplex PCR; TCRdb has only the in-frame clones, and not every one. The sample lists a few hundred thousand clones; about two thirds were seen once. The sample consisted of CD4+ T cells sorted from blood, taken at week 0. The rearrangement joins TRBV7-2 to TRBJ1-5; tentative D call: TRBD1 (5 bases). The receptor comes from a human donor with alopecia areata. In DNA, the CDR3 is TGTGCCAGCAGCTTAGTAGGGCGGCGGGGCTTGCAGCCCCAGCATTTT. Encoded protein: CASSLVGRRGLQPQHF.